Listed below are T cell receptor beta chains from one sample, sequenced in a study of T cells after yellow fever vaccination. Each CDR3 protein gets one entry after TCRdb re-called the 5' RACE reads with MiXCR. The table includes a few hundred thousand distinct CDR3 sequences, around 7% detected once. Specimen: PBMCs, collected approximately 47 days after the first yellow fever vaccination. These receptors were obtained from a man in his late teens or twenties who received the YFV17D yellow fever vaccine. Both conserved end residues are part of each CDR3. The order of the fields is J gene, V gene, D gene, clone size, CDR3 DNA, CDR3 protein. A D gene is named only where the DNA matches it firmly. Only part of the rows carry a size: once, few, many, or a class if the clone is expanded.

J gene: TRBJ2-3
V gene: TRBV3-1
D gene: TRBD2
clone size: many
CDR3 DNA: TGTGCCAGCAGCCTTAGGCCTAGCGGGGCAGATACGCAGTATTTT
CDR3 protein: CASSLRPSGADTQYF

J gene: TRBJ2-2
V gene: TRBV4-2
D gene: NA
clone size: NA
CDR3 DNA: TGTGCCAGCAGCCAAGACAGGCCCGGGGAGCTGTTTTTT
CDR3 protein: CASSQDRPGELFF

J gene: TRBJ2-3
V gene: TRBV4-1
D gene: TRBD2
clone size: many
CDR3 DNA: TGCGCCAGCACCCCCAGCGGGGGGGCAACAGATACGCAGTATTTT
CDR3 protein: CASTPSGGATDTQYF

J gene: TRBJ2-2
V gene: TRBV6-2/TRBV6-3
D gene: TRBD2
clone size: many
CDR3 DNA: TGTGCCAGCAGTTGGGGACTAGCGGGGGGCACCGGGGAGCTGTTTTTT
CDR3 protein: CASSWGLAGGTGELFF

J gene: TRBJ2-1
V gene: TRBV10-3
D gene: TRBD1
clone size: few
CDR3 DNA: TGTGCCATCAGGGGTGGGACAGACAATGAGCAGTTCTTC
CDR3 protein: CAIRGGTDNEQFF

J gene: TRBJ2-6
V gene: TRBV5-1
D gene: TRBD1
clone size: NA
CDR3 DNA: TGCGCCAGCAGCTCGGGGACAGTCGGGGCCAACGTCCTGACTTTC
CDR3 protein: CASSSGTVGANVLTF

J gene: TRBJ2-7
V gene: TRBV5-1
D gene: NA
clone size: NA
CDR3 DNA: TGCGCCAGCATGGGTCCCCAGGGGCAGTCCTACGAGCAGTACTTC
CDR3 protein: CASMGPQGQSYEQYF

J gene: TRBJ2-1
V gene: TRBV10-1
D gene: TRBD1
clone size: few
CDR3 DNA: TGCGCCAGCATTACGGGACAGGGGGCGGGAAATGAGCAGTTCTTC
CDR3 protein: CASITGQGAGNEQFF

J gene: TRBJ2-3
V gene: TRBV9
D gene: NA
clone size: many
CDR3 DNA: TGTGCCAGCAGCGAGAGTGGGGCGGCAGATACGCAGTATTTT
CDR3 protein: CASSESGAADTQYF

J gene: TRBJ2-7
V gene: TRBV7-6
D gene: NA
clone size: NA
CDR3 DNA: TGTGCCAGCAGCAAATTCCCCTACGAGCAGTACTTC
CDR3 protein: CASSKFPYEQYF

J gene: TRBJ2-5
V gene: TRBV5-1
D gene: NA
clone size: few
CDR3 DNA: TGCGCCAGCAGCTTGTCTACGGGGGGCGCAGAGACCCAGTACTTC
CDR3 protein: CASSLSTGGAETQYF

J gene: TRBJ2-7
V gene: TRBV5-1
D gene: NA
clone size: many
CDR3 DNA: TGCGCCAGCAGCTTGAAGGCACTAACCTCCTACGAGCAGTACTTC
CDR3 protein: CASSLKALTSYEQYF

J gene: TRBJ2-3
V gene: TRBV6-1
D gene: NA
clone size: few
CDR3 DNA: TGTGCCAGCAGTCGGACCGTTTCGGGGGCCCCAGATACGCAGTATTTT
CDR3 protein: CASSRTVSGAPDTQYF

J gene: TRBJ1-3
V gene: TRBV5-1
D gene: NA
clone size: few
CDR3 DNA: TGCGCCAGCAGCTCCAAAACTGGAAACACCATATATTTT
CDR3 protein: CASSSKTGNTIYF

J gene: TRBJ2-7
V gene: TRBV5-1
D gene: TRBD2
clone size: NA
CDR3 DNA: TGCGCCAGCAGCCCGGCCCTAGCGGGGTTCACCTACGAGCAGTACTTC
CDR3 protein: CASSPALAGFTYEQYF

J gene: TRBJ2-3
V gene: TRBV6-5
D gene: NA
clone size: NA
CDR3 DNA: TGTGCCAGCAGTTACGCCGTTTCGGATACGCAGTATTTT
CDR3 protein: CASSYAVSDTQYF

J gene: TRBJ2-5
V gene: TRBV5-1
D gene: NA
clone size: NA
CDR3 DNA: TGCGCCAGCAGCTTGGGAATGGTGAGCCAGGGAGAGACCCAGTACTTC
CDR3 protein: CASSLGMVSQGETQYF

J gene: TRBJ2-3
V gene: TRBV9
D gene: NA
clone size: NA
CDR3 DNA: TGTGCCAGCAGCCCATCTGGAGGGGGCGCAGATACGCAGTATTTT
CDR3 protein: CASSPSGGGADTQYF

J gene: TRBJ2-7
V gene: TRBV11-2
D gene: NA
clone size: NA
CDR3 DNA: TGTGCCAGCACCTTCGACAGGCCCTCGGACGAGCAGTACTTC
CDR3 protein: CASTFDRPSDEQYF

J gene: TRBJ2-3
V gene: TRBV25-1
D gene: NA
clone size: NA
CDR3 DNA: TGTGCCAGCAGTGAATGGGGGGACGGATCTAGCACAGATACGCAGTATTTT
CDR3 protein: CASSEWGDGSSTDTQYF

J gene: TRBJ2-3
V gene: TRBV24-1
D gene: NA
clone size: many
CDR3 DNA: TGTGCCACCAGTGATTTGCCCCAGATCGGCACAGATACGCAGTATTTT
CDR3 protein: CATSDLPQIGTDTQYF

J gene: TRBJ2-3
V gene: TRBV11-2
D gene: NA
clone size: NA
CDR3 DNA: TGTGCCAGCAGCTTATGGGGACCAGATACGCAGTATTTT
CDR3 protein: CASSLWGPDTQYF

J gene: TRBJ1-4
V gene: TRBV4-2
D gene: NA
clone size: many
CDR3 DNA: TGTGCCAGCAGCCAAGTGAGTGAAGGAAAACTGTTTTTT
CDR3 protein: CASSQVSEGKLFF

J gene: TRBJ1-1
V gene: TRBV10-3
D gene: TRBD1
clone size: NA
CDR3 DNA: TGTGCCTCCAGGGGGCAGGGCATAAGGTCCGAAGCTTTCTTT
CDR3 protein: CASRGQGIRSEAFF

J gene: TRBJ2-4
V gene: TRBV4-3
D gene: NA
clone size: few
CDR3 DNA: TGCGCCAGCAGCCAAGACCCCACCGAGACTCAGTACTTC
CDR3 protein: CASSQDPTETQYF

J gene: TRBJ2-5
V gene: TRBV5-1
D gene: NA
clone size: NA
CDR3 DNA: TGCGCCAGCAGCTTGGGTTTATGGATGGAGACCCAGTACTTC
CDR3 protein: CASSLGLWMETQYF

J gene: TRBJ2-3
V gene: TRBV6-6
D gene: NA
clone size: many
CDR3 DNA: TGTGCCAGCAGTTTCCCGGACTGGGATACGCAGTATTTT
CDR3 protein: CASSFPDWDTQYF

J gene: TRBJ1-6
V gene: TRBV20-1
D gene: TRBD1
clone size: NA
CDR3 DNA: TGCAGTGCTAGAGATATAGGGGGCAATTCACCCCTCCACTTT
CDR3 protein: CSARDIGGNSPLHF

J gene: TRBJ2-5
V gene: TRBV28
D gene: NA
clone size: few
CDR3 DNA: TGTGCCAGCAGTTTATACCCAGGTCTTCAAGAGACCCAGTACTTC
CDR3 protein: CASSLYPGLQETQYF

J gene: TRBJ1-4
V gene: TRBV4-2
D gene: NA
clone size: many
CDR3 DNA: TGTGCCAGCAGCCAAGAGGACGGATCTAATGAAAAACTGTTTTTT
CDR3 protein: CASSQEDGSNEKLFF